A selection of T cell receptor beta chains follows, all from one sample in a study of radiotherapy plus CTLA-4 blockade in lung cancer. Data came from immunoSEQ multiplex PCR; TCRdb stores just in-frame clones and leaves some out. The sample consists of tens of thousands of clones, 76% of them appearing once. The material was peripheral blood, obtained from a patient treated with radiotherapy plus ipilimumab. All receptors derive from a human donor with non-small cell lung cancer who had a complete response to radiotherapy plus ipilimumab. CDR3s include the opening cysteine and the closing phenylalanine or tryptophan. The D gene is left open where the match is weak. Some rows have no size entry. The others give once, few or many, or a class for an expanded clone.

size,D,J,V,CDR3,DNA
few,TRBD2,TRBJ2-7,TRBV5-1,CASSPGSRSIAGVSGEQYF,TGCGCCAGCAGCCCCGGTTCGAGATCCATAGCGGGGGTCTCCGGCGAGCAGTACTTC
.,.,TRBJ1-1,TRBV5-1,CASSPSSGTEAFF,TGCGCCAGCAGCCCCTCTAGTGGAACTGAAGCTTTCTTT
.,.,TRBJ2-1,TRBV20-1,CSATRYNEQFF,TGCAGTGCTACCCGTTACAATGAGCAGTTCTTC
few,TRBD1,TRBJ1-2,TRBV4-2,CASLPGQGDYGYTF,TGTGCCAGCCTTCCCGGACAGGGCGACTATGGCTACACCTTC
.,.,TRBJ1-1,TRBV2,CASGRYTEAFF,TGTGCCAGCGGGCGATACACTGAAGCTTTCTTT
.,TRBD2,TRBJ2-2,TRBV11-2,CASSALATSGRKNTGELFF,TGTGCCAGCAGCGCGCTGGCGACTAGCGGGAGGAAAAACACCGGGGAGCTGTTTTTT
.,.,TRBJ2-1,TRBV5-4,CASSLEPTTLRNEQFF,TGTGCCAGCAGCTTGGAGCCGACTACCCTACGCAATGAGCAGTTCTTC
.,.,TRBJ1-5,TRBV2,CASSDEPSHQPQHF,TGTGCCAGCAGTGATGAGCCCTCACATCAGCCCCAGCATTTT
.,TRBD1,TRBJ2-7,TRBV28,CAPQAPWGTGVHEQYF,TGTGCCCCCCAGGCGCCCTGGGGGACAGGGGTCCACGAGCAGTACTTC
.,.,TRBJ2-7,TRBV12-2,CASRLGWDRGCYEQYF,TGTGCAAGTCGCTTAGGGTGGGACAGGGGGTGCTACGAGCAGTACTTC
.,.,TRBJ2-2,TRBV4-1,CASSQDRQVNTGELFF,TGCGCCAGCAGCCAAGACCGGCAGGTGAACACCGGGGAGCTGTTTTTT
.,.,TRBJ2-7,TRBV29-1,CSVEDLKTELREQYF,TGCAGCGTTGAAGATTTAAAGACAGAATTGAGGGAGCAGTACTTC
few,TRBD2,TRBJ2-3,TRBV5-1,CASSERGGPDTQYF,TGCGCCAGCAGTGAACGGGGGGGGCCAGATACGCAGTATTTT
.,.,TRBJ1-4,TRBV29-1,CSVVRTVATNEKLFF,TGCAGCGTTGTGAGGACAGTCGCAACTAATGAAAAACTGTTTTTT
.,TRBD2,TRBJ2-3,TRBV6-5,CASSDPAGPTDTQYF,TGTGCCAGCAGCGACCCAGCGGGGCCCACAGATACGCAGTATTTT
.,TRBD2,TRBJ2-7,TRBV7-2,CASSLVAGGHYEQYF,TGTGCCAGCAGCTTAGTAGCGGGAGGACACTACGAGCAGTACTTC
.,TRBD1,TRBJ1-2,TRBV4-1,CASSQEGTGRQYGYTF,TGCGCCAGCAGCCAAGAAGGGACAGGGAGACAGTATGGCTACACCTTC
once,TRBD2,TRBJ2-1,TRBV4-2,CASSQGGGAGEVEQFF,TGTGCCAGCAGCCAAGGCGGTGGAGCGGGAGAAGTTGAGCAGTTCTTC
.,TRBD1,TRBJ1-1,TRBV13,CASSQGGVGPRSMNTEAFF,TGTGCCAGCAGCCAGGGGGGAGTCGGACCTAGGAGTATGAACACTGAAGCTTTCTTT
.,TRBD1,TRBJ2-7,TRBV7-9,CASSSPDRGLRYEQYF,TGTGCCAGCAGCTCCCCGGACAGGGGACTTCGCTACGAGCAGTACTTC
.,TRBD1,TRBJ2-1,TRBV7-2,CASSFSHRDRGRNEQFF,TGTGCCAGCAGCTTTAGTCACCGGGACAGGGGGCGAAATGAGCAGTTCTTC
.,.,TRBJ2-3,TRBV23-1,CASGERDTDTQYF,TGCGCCAGTGGGGAGAGAGACACAGATACGCAGTATTTT
.,TRBD2,TRBJ2-2,TRBV11-2,CASSQGGTSGVRGHGELFF,TGTGCCAGCAGCCAAGGAGGGACTAGCGGGGTCAGAGGGCACGGGGAGCTGTTTTTT
.,TRBD1,TRBJ1-3,TRBV2,CASSAGTDGNTIYF,TGTGCCAGCAGTGCCGGGACAGACGGAAACACCATATATTTT
.,.,TRBJ2-5,TRBV19,CASSLGQRETQYF,TGTGCCAGTAGTCTAGGACAGAGAGAGACCCAGTACTTC
.,TRBD1,TRBJ2-6,TRBV27,CASSARDSLSGANVLTF,TGTGCCAGCAGTGCCCGGGACAGTCTCTCTGGGGCCAACGTCCTGACTTTC
.,TRBD1,TRBJ2-7,TRBV30,CAWGDSPYEQYF,TGTGCCTGGGGGGACAGCCCTTACGAGCAGTACTTC
.,.,TRBJ2-1,TRBV7-8,CASSTRGRGVPGPYNEQFF,TGTGCCAGCAGCACCAGGGGTCGGGGGGTACCAGGGCCCTACAATGAGCAGTTCTTC
.,.,TRBJ1-3,TRBV4-3,CASSPNQGLGNTIYF,TGCGCCAGCAGCCCCAACCAGGGTTTGGGAAACACCATATATTTT
.,.,TRBJ1-2,TRBV5-1,CASSRDNNYGYTF,TGCGCCAGCAGCCGGGACAATAACTATGGCTACACCTTC
.,.,TRBJ1-1,TRBV9,CASSVGMNTEAFF,TGTGCCAGCAGCGTGGGCATGAACACTGAAGCTTTCTTT
few,.,TRBJ1-1,TRBV6-5,CASILRYGTEAFF,TGTGCCAGCATCTTACGGTACGGCACTGAAGCTTTCTTT
.,.,TRBJ2-5,TRBV11-2,CASSSALAPDLLIQYF,TGTGCCAGCAGCTCCGCCCTAGCCCCGGATTTGTTAATCCAGTACTTC
many,.,TRBJ1-1,TRBV2,CASKEGDITEAFF,TGTGCCAGCAAGGAAGGGGACATCACTGAAGCTTTCTTT
once,.,TRBJ2-7,TRBV6-5,CASSYGGEVVYEQYF,TGTGCCAGCAGTTACGGTGGGGAGGTGGTATACGAGCAGTACTTC
few,.,TRBJ1-6,TRBV12-5,CASGLVLVRGLDSPLHF,TGTGCTAGTGGTTTGGTATTGGTAAGGGGGTTAGATTCACCCCTCCACTTT
.,.,TRBJ2-7,TRBV21-1,CASSKRPYEQYF,TGTGCCAGCAGCAAGAGGCCCTACGAGCAGTACTTC
once,TRBD2,TRBJ2-3,TRBV28,CASSLIGLAGSTDTQYF,TGTGCCAGCAGTTTGATCGGACTAGCGGGAAGCACAGATACGCAGTATTTT
.,.,TRBJ1-5,TRBV15,CATSRDGQRNQPQHF,TGTGCCACCAGCAGGGACGGACAGCGCAATCAGCCCCAGCATTTT
.,.,TRBJ1-2,TRBV5-1,CASSLESRGGIYGYTF,TGCGCCAGCAGCTTGGAGTCCAGAGGAGGAATATATGGCTACACCTTC
.,.,TRBJ1-3,TRBV6-1,CASSDNTRGSGNTIYF,TGTGCCAGCAGTGACAACACTAGAGGCTCTGGAAACACCATATATTTT
.,TRBD1,TRBJ1-3,TRBV28,CASSLDRGGNTIYF,TGTGCCAGCAGTTTAGACAGGGGCGGAAACACCATATATTTT
.,TRBD1,TRBJ1-2,TRBV9,CASSGQGAKAYGYTF,TGTGCCAGCAGCGGACAGGGGGCAAAGGCGTATGGCTACACCTTC
.,TRBD1,TRBJ1-6,TRBV7-2,CASSLGDSSYNSPLHF,TGTGCCAGCAGCTTAGGGGACAGCTCCTATAATTCACCCCTCCACTTT
.,.,TRBJ2-3,TRBV11-2,CASRGTWSTDTQYF,TGTGCCAGCCGAGGGACATGGAGCACAGATACGCAGTATTTT
.,TRBD1,TRBJ1-2,TRBV7-8,CASSHRQGIGYTF,TGTGCCAGCAGCCACCGACAGGGTATCGGCTACACCTTC
.,TRBD2,TRBJ2-7,TRBV9,CASSPGLAGPYEQYF,TGTGCCAGCAGCCCGGGACTAGCGGGTCCCTACGAGCAGTACTTC
.,.,TRBJ1-6,TRBV5-1,CASSFFGRMESPLHF,TGCGCCAGCAGCTTTTTTGGCAGGATGGAATCACCCCTCCACTTT
.,TRBD2,TRBJ2-7,TRBV27,CASSPTLAEVGYEQYF,TGTGCCAGCAGTCCGACACTAGCGGAGGTGGGGTACGAGCAGTACTTC
.,TRBD2,TRBJ2-1,TRBV7-3,CASSLMASGRAVVNEQFF,TGTGCCAGCAGCTTAATGGCTAGCGGGAGGGCCGTTGTAAATGAGCAGTTCTTC
.,.,TRBJ1-5,TRBV7-6,CASSLGGGPYQPQHF,TGTGCCAGCAGCTTAGGGGGGGGCCCTTATCAGCCCCAGCATTTT
.,.,TRBJ1-1,TRBV30,CAWILMNTEAFF,TGTGCCTGGATACTAATGAACACTGAAGCTTTCTTT
.,TRBD1,TRBJ2-2,TRBV6-1,CAVTGDRELFF,TGTGCCGTAACAGGGGACCGGGAGCTGTTTTTT
.,TRBD1,TRBJ1-2,TRBV7-8,CASSLRGQGVGVTF,TGTGCCAGCAGCTTACGGGGACAGGGTGTTGGAGTCACCTTC
.,.,TRBJ2-7,TRBV9,CASSASRTAEQYF,TGTGCCAGCAGCGCGTCCCGGACAGCCGAGCAGTACTTC
.,TRBD1,TRBJ2-7,TRBV6-1,CASRADRGMVEQYF,TGTGCCAGCAGAGCGGACAGGGGTATGGTCGAGCAGTACTTC
.,TRBD2,TRBJ2-7,TRBV4-3,CASSQDSGGSSYEQYF,TGCGCCAGCAGCCAAGATAGCGGGGGGAGCTCCTACGAGCAGTACTTC
.,TRBD1,TRBJ1-4,TRBV6-5,CASSYEGRGLEKLFF,TGTGCCAGCAGTTACGAAGGCAGGGGGCTAGAAAAACTGTTTTTT
.,.,TRBJ1-2,TRBV4-3,CASSQDGQGRGYTF,TGCGCCAGCAGCCAAGATGGGCAGGGGAGAGGCTACACCTTC
once,.,TRBJ1-2,TRBV28,CASSPNPQGYYGYTF,TGTGCCAGCAGTCCGAACCCCCAGGGTTACTATGGCTACACCTTC